This T cell receptor beta chain was identified in a study of T cell repertoires in cytomegalovirus infection. The overall study: CMV infection plus the matching HLA type was flagged by public TCR beta signatures.

The germline gives CDR1 SEHNR, CDR2 FQNEAQ (reference sequence). CDR3 length: 15 residues. V gave up 5 bases and J gave up 6 bases, with 17 bases separating them. Study conclusions and caveats: Predominance within the ex vivo response was attributable to HLA-C-restricted CMV-specific TCR beta clonotypes. The cumulative frequency of public TCR beta families identified carriers of CMV plus the relevant HLA.

Via MiXCR, TCRdb re-called the reads, giving one row per CDR3 protein. Here the sample spans around 200,000 distinct CDR3 sequences, about 18% being singletons. Turning to this clonotype: The antigen is unknown.

This TCR was sampled from a human donor in good health (CMV status not recorded). Some clones in this sample may be carry-over from other donors' samples. Material for sequencing was CD8+ T cells from PBMCs. The gene calls are TRBV7-9 and TRBJ1-5; D remains unclear. The CDR3 region has the DNA TGTGCCAGCAGCCCTGAGGAGGGCAGAGGTCAGCCCCAGCATTTT. Translation gives CASSPEEGRGQPQHF.